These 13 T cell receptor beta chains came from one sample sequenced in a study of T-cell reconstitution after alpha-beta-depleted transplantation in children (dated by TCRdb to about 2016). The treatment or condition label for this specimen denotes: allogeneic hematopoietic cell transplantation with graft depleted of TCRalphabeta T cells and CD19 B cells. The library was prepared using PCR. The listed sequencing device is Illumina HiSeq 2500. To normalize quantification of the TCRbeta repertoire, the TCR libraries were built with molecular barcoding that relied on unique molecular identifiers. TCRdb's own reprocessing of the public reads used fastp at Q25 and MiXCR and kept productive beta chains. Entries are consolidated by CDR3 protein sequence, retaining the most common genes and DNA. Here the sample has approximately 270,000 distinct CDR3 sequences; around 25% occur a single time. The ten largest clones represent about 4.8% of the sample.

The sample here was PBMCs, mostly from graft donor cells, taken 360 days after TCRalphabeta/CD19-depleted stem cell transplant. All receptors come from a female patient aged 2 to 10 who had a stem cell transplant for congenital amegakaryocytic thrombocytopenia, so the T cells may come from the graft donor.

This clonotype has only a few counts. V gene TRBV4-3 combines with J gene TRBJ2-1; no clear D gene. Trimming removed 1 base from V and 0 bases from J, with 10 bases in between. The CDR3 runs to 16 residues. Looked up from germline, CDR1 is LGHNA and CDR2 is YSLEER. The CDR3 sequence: CASSQAFQNSYNEQFF. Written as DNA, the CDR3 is TGCGCCAGCAGCCAAGCCTTCCAAAACTCCTACAATGAGCAGTTCTTC.

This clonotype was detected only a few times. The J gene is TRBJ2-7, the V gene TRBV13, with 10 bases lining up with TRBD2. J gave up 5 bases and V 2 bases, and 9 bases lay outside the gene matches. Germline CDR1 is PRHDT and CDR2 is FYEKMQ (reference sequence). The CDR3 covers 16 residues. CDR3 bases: TGTGCCAGCAGCTTATACAGCGGGAGGGCCCAAGACGAGCAGTACTTC. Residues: CASSLYSGRAQDEQYF.

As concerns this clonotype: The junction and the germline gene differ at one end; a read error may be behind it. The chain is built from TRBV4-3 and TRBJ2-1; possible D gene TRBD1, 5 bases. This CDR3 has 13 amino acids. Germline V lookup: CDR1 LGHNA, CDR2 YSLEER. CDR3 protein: CASSPGSYDEQFF. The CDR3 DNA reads TGCGCCAGCAGTCCAGGGTCCTACGATGAGCAGTTCTTC.

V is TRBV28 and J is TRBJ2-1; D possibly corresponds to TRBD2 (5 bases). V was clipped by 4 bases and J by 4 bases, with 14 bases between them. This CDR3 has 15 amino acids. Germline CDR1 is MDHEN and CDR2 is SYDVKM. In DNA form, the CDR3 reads TGTGCCAGCAGTTACTCTAGCCTTCAGTACAATGAGCAGTTCTTC. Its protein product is CASSYSSLQYNEQFF.

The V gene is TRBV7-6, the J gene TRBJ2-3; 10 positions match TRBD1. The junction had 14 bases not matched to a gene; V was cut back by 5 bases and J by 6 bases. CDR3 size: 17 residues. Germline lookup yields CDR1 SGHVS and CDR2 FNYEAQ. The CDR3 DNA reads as TGTGCCAGCAGCCCCCTCGGCTCCGGGACAGGGGATGATACGCAGTATTTT. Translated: CASSPLGSGTGDDTQYF. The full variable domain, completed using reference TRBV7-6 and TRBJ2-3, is GAGVSQSPRYKVTKRGQDVALRCDPISGHVSLYWYRQALGQGPEFLTYFNYEAQQDKSGLPNDRFSAERPEGSISTLTIQRTEQRDSAMYRCASSPLGSGTGDDTQYFGPGTRLTVL.

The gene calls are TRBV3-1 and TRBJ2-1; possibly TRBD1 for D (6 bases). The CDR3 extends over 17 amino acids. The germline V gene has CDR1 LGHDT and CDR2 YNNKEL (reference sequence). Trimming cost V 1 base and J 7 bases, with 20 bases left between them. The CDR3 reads CASSQAPTGRSGNEQFF. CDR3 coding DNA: TGTGCCAGCAGCCAAGCCCCCACAGGGCGATCGGGGAATGAGCAGTTCTTC.

The CDR3 loop reads CASSHPLAGSTYEQYF. DNA of the CDR3: TGCGCCAGCAGCCACCCATTAGCGGGGTCGACCTACGAGCAGTACTTC. V is TRBV4-1 and J is TRBJ2-7; 8 positions agree with TRBD2. The germline CDR1 and CDR2 sequences are MGHRA and YSYEKL. The trim removed 3 bases at V and 2 bases at J, leaving 9 bases unmatched. This CDR3 has 16 residues.

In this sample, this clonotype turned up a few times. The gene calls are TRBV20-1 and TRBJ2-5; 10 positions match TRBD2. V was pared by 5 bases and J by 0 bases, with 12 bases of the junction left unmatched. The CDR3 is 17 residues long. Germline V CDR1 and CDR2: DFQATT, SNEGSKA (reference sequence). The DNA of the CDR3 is TGCAGTGCTGAAACCACCCGACTAGCGGGCCACCAAGAGACCCAGTACTTC. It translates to CSAETTRLAGHQETQYF.

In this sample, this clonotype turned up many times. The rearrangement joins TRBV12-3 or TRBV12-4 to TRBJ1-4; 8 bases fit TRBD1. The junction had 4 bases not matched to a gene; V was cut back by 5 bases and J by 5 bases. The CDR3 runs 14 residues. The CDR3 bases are TGTGCCAGCAGTGGGGACAGGTTGAATGAAAAACTGTTTTTT. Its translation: CASSGDRLNEKLFF.

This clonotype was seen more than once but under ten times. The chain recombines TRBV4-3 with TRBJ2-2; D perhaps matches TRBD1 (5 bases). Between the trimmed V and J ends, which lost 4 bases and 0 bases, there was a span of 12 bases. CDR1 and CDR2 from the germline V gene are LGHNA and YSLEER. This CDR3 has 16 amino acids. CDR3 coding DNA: TGCGCCAGCAGCCTCGATGGACACGCGAACACCGGGGAGCTGTTTTTT. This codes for CASSLDGHANTGELFF.

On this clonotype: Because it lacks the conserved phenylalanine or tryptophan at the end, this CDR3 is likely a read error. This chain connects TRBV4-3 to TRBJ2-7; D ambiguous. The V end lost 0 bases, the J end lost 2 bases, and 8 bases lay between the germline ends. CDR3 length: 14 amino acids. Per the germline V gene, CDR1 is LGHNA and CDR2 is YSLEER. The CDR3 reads CASSQDAGPYEQYL. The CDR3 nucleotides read TGCGCCAGCAGCCAAGATGCCGGACCCTACGAGCAGTACTTA.

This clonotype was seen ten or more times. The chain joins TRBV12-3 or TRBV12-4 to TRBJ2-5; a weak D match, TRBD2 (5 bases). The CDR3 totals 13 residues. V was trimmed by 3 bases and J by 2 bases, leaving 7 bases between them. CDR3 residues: CASSFGIQETQYF. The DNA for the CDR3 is TGTGCCAGCAGTTTCGGGATACAAGAGACCCAGTACTTC.

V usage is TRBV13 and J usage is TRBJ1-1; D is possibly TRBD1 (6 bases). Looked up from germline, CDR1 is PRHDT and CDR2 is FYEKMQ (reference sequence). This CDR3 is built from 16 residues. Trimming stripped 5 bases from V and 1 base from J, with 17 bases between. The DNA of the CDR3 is TGTGCCAGCAGCCCCAGCCTACAGGGCCCGAACACTGAAGCTTTCTTT. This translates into CASSPSLQGPNTEAFF.